Detailed here is one T cell receptor (beta chain). What it binds is not known. Vbeta (60) and Jbeta (13) primers were used in the PCR. Sequenced by immunoSEQ multiplex PCR; TCRdb stores in-frame clones only, minus some. The sample consists of under 150,000 clones, 79% of them appearing once. The germline V gene has CDR1 SEHNR and CDR2 FQNEAQ (reference sequence). This CDR3 spans 16 amino acids. The trim removed 2 bases at V and 3 bases at J, leaving 8 bases unmatched. These data belong to a study of cytomegalovirus exposure and HLA in healthy donors. Study-wide points: Highly shared variants forming one cluster were likely a sequencing artifact. Previously analyzed data showed that most TCR beta V segments were productive at a frequency of about 90% or about 30%. Analysis was carried out at a later point, and it linked a missense DCLRE1C variant to TCR beta V- and J-gene trimming. The authors confirmed in vitro that a few CMV-associated chains were specific for CMV antigens.

Sequenced sample: PBMCs. The TCR originated in a man aged 25 to 45 in good health and CMV-seropositive. This chain uses TRBV7-9 with TRBJ1-1, with 8 bases matching TRBD1. The CDR3 region is CASSLRGQGGYTEAFF. DNA of the CDR3: TGTGCCAGCAGCTTACGCGGACAGGGTGGGTACACTGAAGCTTTCTTT. Full variable domain (missing parts from reference TRBV7-9 and TRBJ1-1): DTGVSQNPRHKITKRGQNVTFRCDPISEHNRLYWYRQTLGQGPEFLTYFQNEAQLEKSRLLSDRFSAERPKGSFSTLEIQRTEQGDSAMYLCASSLRGQGGYTEAFFGQGTRLTVV.